The entry below describes one T cell receptor (beta chain). The data stem from a study of T cell responses to AZD1222 COVID-19 vaccine. Trimming took 2 bases from V and 10 from J, leaving 11 bases between them. Per germline, CDR1 MNHEY and CDR2 SVGAGI. The CDR3 covers 12 residues. Assay used: immunoSEQ multiplex PCR; TCRdb lists only in-frame clones, some missing. This table holds 65,000 to 90,000 clones, 88% found once. The gene calls are TRBV6-5 and TRBJ1-1, with D possibly being TRBD1 (6 bases). Specimen: peripheral blood, collected on day 0 of AZD1222 vaccination. The receptor comes from an adult in good health. CDR3 nucleotides: TGTGCCAGCAGTTACACACAGGGTTCAGCTTTCTTT. This sequence encodes CASSYTQGSAFF.